This T cell receptor beta chain was observed in a study of T cells in Graves' hyperthyroidism and ophthalmopathy. The CDR3 is 15 amino acids. V shed 1 base, J shed 7 bases, and the junction held 9 bases outside the gene matches. Germline CDR1 is MGHRA and CDR2 is YSYEKL. Only a few counts were recorded for this clonotype. TCR beta CDR3 region amplification was performed from RNA transcripts. During a first-round RT-PCR of the TCR CDR3, the HTBI primer set was used. TCRdb independently ran MiXCR on the multiplex PCR reads; one entry per CDR3 protein. This table has roughly 290,000 distinct CDR3 sequences, 13% appearing once.

V and J are TRBV4-1 and TRBJ2-7, with TRBD1 matching over 8 bases. The source is a woman under 40 with Graves' hyperthyroidism that later progressed to Graves' ophthalmopathy. Sequencing used blood. This CDR3 is CASSQAGQGAEEQYF. In DNA form, the CDR3 reads TGCGCCAGCAGCCAAGCCGGTCAGGGGGCTGAAGAGCAGTACTTC.